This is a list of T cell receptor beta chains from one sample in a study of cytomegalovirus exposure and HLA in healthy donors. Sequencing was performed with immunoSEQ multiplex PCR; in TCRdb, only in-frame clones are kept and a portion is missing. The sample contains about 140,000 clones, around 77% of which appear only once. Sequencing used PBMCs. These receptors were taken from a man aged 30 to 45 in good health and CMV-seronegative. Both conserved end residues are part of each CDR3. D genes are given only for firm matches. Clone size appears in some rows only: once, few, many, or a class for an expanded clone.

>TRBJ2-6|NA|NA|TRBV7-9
CASSATQHSGANVLTF
TGTGCCAGCAGCGCCACACAGCACTCTGGGGCCAACGTCCTGACTTTC
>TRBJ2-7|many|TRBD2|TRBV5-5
CASSSGGPAGAPYEQYF
TGTGCCAGCAGCTCAGGAGGGCCAGCGGGAGCCCCCTACGAGCAGTACTTC
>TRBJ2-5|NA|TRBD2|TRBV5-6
CANYCGRRSSGTQETQYF
TGTGCCAACTACTGTGGCAGGAGGTCTAGCGGGACACAAGAGACCCAGTACTTC
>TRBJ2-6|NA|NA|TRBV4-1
CASSQEGEAGANVLTF
TGCGCCAGCAGCCAAGAGGGCGAAGCAGGGGCCAACGTCCTGACTTTC
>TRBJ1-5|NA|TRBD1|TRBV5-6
CASSLGTGDQPQHF
TGTGCCAGCAGCTTGGGGACAGGGGATCAGCCCCAGCATTTT
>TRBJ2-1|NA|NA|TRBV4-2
CASSQERAVSYNEQFF
TGTGCCAGCAGCCAAGAACGAGCGGTCTCCTACAATGAGCAGTTCTTC
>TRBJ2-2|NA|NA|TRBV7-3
CASSLEDSGSNTGELFF
TGTGCCAGCAGCTTAGAGGATAGCGGATCGAACACCGGGGAGCTGTTTTTT
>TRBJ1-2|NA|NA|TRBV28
CASRVGWYGYTF
TGTGCCAGCAGGGTGGGCTGGTATGGCTACACCTTC
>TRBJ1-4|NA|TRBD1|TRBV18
CASSPGQSNEKLFF
TGTGCCAGCTCACCGGGACAGAGTAATGAAAAACTGTTTTTT
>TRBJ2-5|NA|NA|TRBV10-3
CAISELQGTIETQYF
TGTGCCATCAGTGAGTTACAGGGTACTATAGAGACCCAGTACTTC
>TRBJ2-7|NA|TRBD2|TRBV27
CASSLGPSGIYEQYF
TGTGCCAGCAGTTTAGGGCCTAGCGGGATTTACGAGCAGTACTTC
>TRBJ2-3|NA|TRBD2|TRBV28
CASSFSREVPTDTQYF
TGTGCCAGCAGTTTCTCGCGGGAGGTCCCCACAGATACGCAGTATTTT
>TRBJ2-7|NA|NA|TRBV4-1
CASGTLGPDEQYF
TGCGCCAGCGGAACACTAGGACCCGACGAGCAGTACTTC
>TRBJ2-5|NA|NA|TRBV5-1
CASSSSVRQAQETQYF
TGCGCCAGCAGCTCGAGCGTTAGACAGGCCCAAGAGACCCAGTACTTC
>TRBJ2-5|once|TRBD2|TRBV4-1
CASSPAGGRETQYF
TGCGCCAGCAGCCCAGCGGGAGGGCGAGAGACCCAGTACTTC
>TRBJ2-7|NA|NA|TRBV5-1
CASSFGHADEQYF
TGCGCCAGCAGCTTTGGCCATGCCGACGAGCAGTACTTC
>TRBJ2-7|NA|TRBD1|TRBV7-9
CASSLAGQSYEQYF
TGTGCCAGCAGCTTAGCGGGACAGAGCTACGAGCAGTACTTC
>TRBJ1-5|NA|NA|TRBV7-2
CASSFSDGSSNQPQHF
TGTGCCAGCAGCTTTTCCGACGGGAGTAGCAATCAGCCCCAGCATTTT
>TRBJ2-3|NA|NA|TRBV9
CASSEPGDTQYF
TGTGCCAGCAGCGAGCCAGGGGATACGCAGTATTTT
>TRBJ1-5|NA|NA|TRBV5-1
CASSLTGGNQPQHF
TGCGCCAGCAGCTTGACAGGCGGCAATCAGCCCCAGCATTTT
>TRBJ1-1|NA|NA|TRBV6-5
CASSYQVNTEAFF
TGTGCCAGCAGTTACCAGGTGAACACTGAAGCTTTCTTT
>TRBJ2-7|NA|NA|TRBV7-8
CASSLKDSGIYEQYF
TGTGCCAGCAGCTTAAAGGACTCGGGGATCTACGAGCAGTACTTC
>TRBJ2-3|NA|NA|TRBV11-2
CASSLVRQLTDTQYF
TGTGCCAGCAGCTTAGTGCGACAGCTCACAGATACGCAGTATTTT
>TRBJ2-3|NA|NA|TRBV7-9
CASSLSGSTDTQYF
TGTGCCAGCAGCCTATCCGGTAGCACAGATACGCAGTATTTT
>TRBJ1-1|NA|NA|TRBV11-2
CASSRHLNTEAFF
TGTGCCAGCAGTCGACATCTGAACACTGAAGCTTTCTTT
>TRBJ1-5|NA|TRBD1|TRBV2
CASRNRGREPQHF
TGTGCCAGCAGAAACAGGGGTCGGGAGCCCCAGCATTTT
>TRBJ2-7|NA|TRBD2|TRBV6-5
CASSYTLAGYYEQYF
TGTGCCAGCAGTTACACGCTAGCGGGATACTACGAGCAGTACTTC
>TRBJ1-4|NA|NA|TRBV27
CASSLGAGAIPEKLFF
TGTGCCAGCAGTTTAGGGGCAGGGGCGATACCCGAAAAACTGTTTTTT
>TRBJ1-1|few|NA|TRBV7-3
CASSRELNTEAFF
TGTGCCAGCAGCCGGGAACTGAACACTGAAGCTTTCTTT
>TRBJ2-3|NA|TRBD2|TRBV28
CASTQGRRGVTDTQYF
TGTGCCAGCACCCAAGGACGACGGGGGGTCACAGATACGCAGTATTTT
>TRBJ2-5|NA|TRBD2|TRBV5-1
CASSLGVGGPQTQYF
TGCGCCAGCAGCTTGGGGGTGGGAGGGCCGCAGACCCAGTACTTC
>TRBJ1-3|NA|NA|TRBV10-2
CASSRGLDGNTIYF
TGCGCCAGCAGCAGGGGTTTGGACGGAAACACCATATATTTT
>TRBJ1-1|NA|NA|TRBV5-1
CASSAQASRGTEAFF
TGCGCCAGCAGCGCGCAGGCTTCCAGGGGCACTGAAGCTTTCTTT
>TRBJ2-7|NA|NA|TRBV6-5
CASSRSSYEQYF
TGTGCCAGCAGCCGGTCCTCCTACGAGCAGTACTTC
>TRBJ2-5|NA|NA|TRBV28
CASSPIGGTQYF
TGTGCCAGCAGCCCGATAGGAGGGACCCAGTACTTC
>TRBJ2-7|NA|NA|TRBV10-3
CAISESKYGLETLLGYEQYF
TGTGCCATCAGTGAGTCGAAGTACGGCCTGGAAACCCTCCTAGGCTACGAGCAGTACTTC